A single sample is the source of the 28 T cell receptor beta chains below, sequenced in a study of blood T cell repertoires in COVID-19. Profiled with immunoSEQ multiplex PCR; TCRdb holds only in-frame clones, not every one. The data hold some 62,000 clones, with roughly three quarters observed a single time. Input material: peripheral blood. These receptors originate from a woman of 80 years or more with active or convalescent COVID-19.

J is TRBJ1-5 and V is TRBV5-6; maybe TRBD1 (5 bases). The CDR3 contains 15 residues. Trimming stripped 5 bases from V and 0 bases from J, with 12 bases between. Germline assignment: CDR1 SGHDT and CDR2 YYEEEE. The CDR3: CASSSWTYSNQPQHF. The CDR3 DNA follows: TGTGCCAGCAGTTCCTGGACATATAGCAATCAGCCCCAGCATTTT.

V is TRBV6-2 or TRBV6-3 and J is TRBJ1-1, with 7 positions matching TRBD1. The germline V gene has CDR1 MNHEY and CDR2 SVGEGT. This CDR3 has 15 residues. J lost 3 bases, V lost 5 bases, and 9 bases had no gene match. CDR3 in DNA: TGTGCCAGCAGTGGTCGCAGGGGGGACGACACTGAAGCTTTCTTT. It encodes CASSGRRGDDTEAFF.

V and J are TRBV6-5 and TRBJ1-1, with 7 bases fitting TRBD1. Germline values: CDR1 MNHEY, CDR2 SVGAGI. This CDR3 is built from 15 residues. After removal of 2 bases from V and 7 bases from J, the junction contained 10 bases not matched to a gene. The CDR3 here is CASSYSPTGYNEAFF. The CDR3 DNA sequence: TGTGCCAGCAGTTACAGCCCGACAGGGTACAATGAAGCTTTCTTT.

Of note for this clone: Additional DNA sequences in this sample encode the identical CDR3. This sequence joins TRBV2 and TRBJ2-5; 10 bases align to TRBD1. The CDR3 has 14 amino acids. CDR1 is SNHLY, CDR2 FYNNEI, per germline. The V gene end was trimmed by 6 bases and the J gene end by 4 bases; junction bases not matched to a gene: 5. CDR3 in amino acids: CASRPGQGRETQYF. The CDR3 DNA is TGTGCCAGCAGACCGGGACAGGGGAGAGAGACCCAGTACTTC.

Written as DNA, the CDR3 is TGTGCCAGCATTTCGGGGGGGCTCGAAGAGACCCAGTACTTC. Protein sequence: CASISGGLEETQYF. The chain recombines TRBV2 with TRBJ2-5; 8 nucleotides agree with TRBD2. The V segment lost 7 bases and the J segment 3 bases; nucleotides outside the gene matches: 7. Germline loops: CDR1 SNHLY, CDR2 FYNNEI. This CDR3 contains 14 residues.

V usage is TRBV5-1 and J usage is TRBJ1-1, with D possibly TRBD1 on 5 matching bases. Germline CDR1 is SGHRS and CDR2 is YFSETQ. This CDR3 region has 13 residues. V was trimmed by 4 bases and J by 2 bases, leaving 9 bases between them. The CDR3 DNA is TGCGCCAGCAGCGTAGACAGAAACACTGAAGCTTTCTTT. This translates into CASSVDRNTEAFF.

This clone was found a few times. The V call is TRBV6-1, the J call TRBJ1-5, with 8 nucleotides matching TRBD1. The germline V gene has CDR1 MNHNS and CDR2 SASEGT. This CDR3 comprises 16 residues. The junction had 8 bases not matched to a gene; V was cut back by 2 bases and J by 5 bases. Here the CDR3 reads CASSEQGQGWHQPQHF. The CDR3, as DNA: TGTGCCAGCAGTGAACAAGGACAGGGTTGGCATCAGCCCCAGCATTTT.

This sequence joins TRBV5-8 and TRBJ1-5, with D possibly matching TRBD1 (5 bases). CDR3 length equals 12 residues. Trimming removed 6 bases at V and 5 bases at J, with 9 bases between. The germline CDR1 and CDR2 sequences are SGHTS and YDEGEE. The CDR3 reads CASKKGYQPQHF. CDR3 bases: TGTGCCAGCAAAAAGGGGTATCAGCCCCAGCATTTT.

The chain couples TRBV6-5 to TRBJ2-2; 10 bases are shared with TRBD1. The germline gives CDR1 MNHEY, CDR2 SVGAGI. The CDR3 consists of 14 residues. V lost 8 bases, J lost 6 bases, and 6 bases stayed unmatched. CDR3: CASRIGQGAGELFF. The CDR3 DNA follows: TGTGCCAGCCGGATAGGACAGGGGGCCGGGGAGCTGTTTTTT.

The chain couples TRBV10-1 to TRBJ2-2; 12 nucleotides line up with TRBD2. The CDR3 is 14 residues long. The V and J ends lost 9 bases and 3 bases, in that order; junction bases with no gene match: 2. Germline lookup yields CDR1 WNHNN and CDR2 SYGVQD (reference sequence). CDR3 coding DNA: TGCGCCAGTAGACTAGCGGGGGACACCGGGGAGCTGTTTTTT. Translating it yields CASRLAGDTGELFF.

This clone was recorded at least ten times. The J gene is TRBJ1-3, the V gene TRBV2, with D possibly matching TRBD1 (6 bases). Germline-derived CDR1 and CDR2 are SNHLY and FYNNEI. The V and J ends lost 9 bases and 5 bases respectively, with 14 bases between them. The CDR3 contains 13 residues. In DNA form, the CDR3 reads TGTGCCAGTGAGCCGGGACAACGAAACACCATATATTTT. This encodes CASEPGQRNTIYF.

This sequence joins TRBV5-1 and TRBJ2-1, with 8 nucleotides matching TRBD2. The ends lost 0 bases at V and 10 bases at J; junction bases unmatched: 3. This CDR3 comprises 13 residues. From germline, CDR1 is SGHRS and CDR2 YFSETQ. CDR3 sequence reads: CASSLAGGREQFF. CDR3 in DNA: TGCGCCAGCAGCTTGGCGGGGGGGCGGGAGCAGTTCTTC.

This rearrangement joins TRBV5-4 to TRBJ2-5; the D gene is possibly TRBD2 (5 bases). The CDR3 runs 14 residues. Germline V gene lookup returns CDR1 SGHNT and CDR2 YYREEE (reference sequence). With 3 bases removed from V and 3 bases from J, the gap between germline ends came to 12 bases. The DNA for the CDR3 is TGTGCCAGCAGCTCAGAACCGGGGAAAGAGACCCAGTACTTC. Its translation is CASSSEPGKETQYF.

V usage is TRBV29-1 and J usage is TRBJ1-2, with a tentative D call TRBD1 (6 bases). The CDR3 is made up of 14 amino acids. The germline gives CDR1 SQVTM, CDR2 ANQGSEA. V lost 4 bases to trimming and J lost 4 bases, with 16 bases between them. For the CDR3, the DNA is TGCAGCGTTGTACTGGGGGCGCATGGCTATGGCTACACCTTC. This encodes CSVVLGAHGYGYTF.

The chain joins TRBV10-3 to TRBJ2-2; TRBD2 matches 11 bases. From germline, CDR1 is ENHRY and CDR2 SYGVKD. This CDR3 has 16 residues. Trimming at V came to 3 bases and at J to 5 bases, leaving 5 bases not matched to a gene. CDR3 bases: TGTGCCATCAGTGAAGCTAGCGGGGGGCGGACCGGGGAGCTGTTTTTT. This translates into CAISEASGGRTGELFF.

The rearrangement joins TRBV11-2 to TRBJ1-2; 10 nucleotides agree with TRBD1. CDR3 length: 16 amino acids. Unmatched junction bases numbered 9, after V lost 1 base and J lost 7 bases. Germline-derived CDR1 and CDR2 are SGHAT and FQNNGV. Here the CDR3 reads CASSLVFWDRGVGYTF. CDR3 DNA sequence: TGTGCCAGCAGCTTAGTTTTCTGGGACAGGGGTGTTGGCTACACCTTC.

This clone has a single count. The gene calls are TRBV3-1 (or the pseudogene TRBV3-2) and TRBJ1-1; weak D call: TRBD1 (6 bases). V shed 4 bases and J shed 8 bases, with 20 bases lying between them. Looked up from germline, CDR1 is LGHDT and CDR2 is YNNKEL (reference sequence). The CDR3 length is 15 residues. CDR3 coding DNA: TGTGCCAGCAGCCGGACCCCCGAGAGGGGGACGGAAGCTTTCTTT. Amino acids: CASSRTPERGTEAFF.

The table lists this clone with a count of one. Germline is not matched at one junction end, which may reflect a read error. V gene TRBV9 combines with J gene TRBJ1-2; possibly TRBD1 for D (6 bases). In germline, CDR1 is SGDLS, CDR2 YYNGEE. This CDR3 is 14 amino acids long. The chain's CDR3 is CARSGGGGSYGYTF. In nucleotides, the CDR3 is TGTGCCCGCAGCGGAGGGGGGGGATCCTATGGCTACACCTTC.

The rearrangement links TRBV5-1 to TRBJ1-4; unclear D gene. Germline CDR1 reads SGHRS; CDR2 reads YFSETQ. The CDR3 has 14 amino acids. The V and J ends lost 0 bases and 4 bases respectively, with 7 bases between them. The DNA of the CDR3 is TGCGCCAGCAGCTTGGACAGATATAATGAAAAACTGTTTTTT. As protein: CASSLDRYNEKLFF.

This clone was observed once. This chain joins TRBV5-1 and TRBJ1-4, with D perhaps TRBD1 (6 bases). Germline lookup yields CDR1 SGHRS and CDR2 YFSETQ. The V end was cut by 0 bases, the J end by 4 bases, with 10 bases between. This CDR3 comprises 15 residues. The CDR3 coding sequence is TGCGCCAGCAGCTTGGAGCACAGGGATAATGAAAAACTGTTTTTT. Translating gives CASSLEHRDNEKLFF.

This chain uses TRBV11-1 with TRBJ1-6; 8 bases match TRBD1. V lost 8 bases and J lost 7; bases outside the gene matches: 7. The CDR3 length is 14 residues. CDR1 and CDR2 from the germline V gene are SGHAT and FQDESV (reference sequence). The CDR3 region is CASGQGIRNSPLHF. CDR3 in DNA: TGTGCCAGCGGACAGGGTATAAGGAATTCACCCCTCCACTTT.

The V and J genes are TRBV27 and TRBJ1-5, with D possibly being TRBD1 (6 bases). The germline V and J ends were trimmed by 4 bases and 4 bases, with 17 bases remaining between them. CDR3 length: 16 residues. Germline values: CDR1 MNHEY, CDR2 SMNVEV (reference sequence). The CDR3 DNA reads TGTGCCAGCAGTTCTGCGGGGAGGGGGGCGAATCAGCCCCAGCATTTT. Translated, it gives CASSSAGRGANQPQHF.

The rearrangement joins TRBV13 to TRBJ2-5; D is unclear. Germline V lookup: CDR1 PRHDT, CDR2 FYEKMQ (reference sequence). The V and J ends lost 5 bases and 2 bases respectively, with 3 bases between them. The CDR3 sequence is 11 residues long. The CDR3 bases are TGTGCCAGCAGCCAGCAAGAGACCCAGTACTTC. This gives the protein CASSQQETQYF.

The chain uses TRBV27 and TRBJ2-4, with D possibly being TRBD2 (6 bases). CDR3 length equals 18 residues. V lost 0 bases and J lost 0, with 15 bases in between. Germline-derived CDR1 and CDR2 are MNHEY and SMNVEV (reference sequence). In DNA, the CDR3 is TGTGCCAGCAGTTTATCGGGAGGAGCCCGTCTAGCCAAAAACATTCAGTACTTC. It specifies CASSLSGGARLAKNIQYF.

The chain combines TRBV9 with TRBJ2-2; 10 bases match TRBD2. The CDR3 extends over 16 amino acids. Germline V gives CDR1 SGDLS, CDR2 YYNGEE. V lost 3 bases, J lost 2 bases, and 4 bases stayed unmatched. DNA for the CDR3: TGTGCCAGCAGCGGTCTAGCGGGGGATAACACCGGGGAGCTGTTTTTT. Its protein is CASSGLAGDNTGELFF.

The V and J genes are TRBV7-2 and TRBJ2-7; D unresolved. Germline-derived CDR1 and CDR2 are SGHTA and FQGNSA. This CDR3 region has 11 residues. The ends were cut back, 3 bases at V and 3 bases at J, with 3 bases in the middle. This CDR3 is CASSFRYEQYF. The DNA for the CDR3 is TGTGCCAGCAGCTTTCGCTACGAGCAGTACTTC.

J is TRBJ1-2 and V is TRBV3-1 (or the pseudogene TRBV3-2); D remains unclear. V was clipped by 2 bases and J by 4 bases, with 11 bases between them. Germline CDR1 is LGHDT and CDR2 is YNNKEL (reference sequence). This CDR3 has 14 amino acids. The CDR3 loop reads CASSQTPEGYGYTF. CDR3 nucleotide sequence: TGTGCCAGCAGCCAAACCCCCGAGGGCTATGGCTACACCTTC.

The J gene is TRBJ2-3, the V gene TRBV5-4, with TRBD2 matching 16 bases. Germline V gene sequence: CDR1 SGHNT, CDR2 YYREEE (reference sequence). The CDR3 runs 16 residues. V trimming: 4 bases; J trimming: 7 bases; junction bases outside the gene matches: 6. The CDR3 DNA sequence: TGTGCCAGCAGCCCCGGGACTAGCGGGGGGGCGTATACGCAGTATTTT. Translated: CASSPGTSGGAYTQYF.